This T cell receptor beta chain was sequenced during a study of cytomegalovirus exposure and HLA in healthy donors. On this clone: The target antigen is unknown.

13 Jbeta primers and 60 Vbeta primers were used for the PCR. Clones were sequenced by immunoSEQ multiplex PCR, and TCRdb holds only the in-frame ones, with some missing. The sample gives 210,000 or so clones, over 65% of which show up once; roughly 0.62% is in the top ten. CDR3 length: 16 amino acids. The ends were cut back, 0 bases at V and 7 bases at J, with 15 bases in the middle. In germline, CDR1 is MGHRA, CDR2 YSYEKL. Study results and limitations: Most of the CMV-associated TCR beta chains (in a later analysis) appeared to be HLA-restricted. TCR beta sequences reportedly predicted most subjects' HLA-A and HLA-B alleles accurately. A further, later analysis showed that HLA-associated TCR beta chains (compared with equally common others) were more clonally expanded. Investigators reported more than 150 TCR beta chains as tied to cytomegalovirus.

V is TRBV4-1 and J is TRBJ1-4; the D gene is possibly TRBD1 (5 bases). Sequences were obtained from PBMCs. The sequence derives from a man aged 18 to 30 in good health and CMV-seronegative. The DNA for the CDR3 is TGCGCCAGCAGCCAAGAAAACCCGACAGTGGGTGAAAAACTGTTTTTT. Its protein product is CASSQENPTVGEKLFF.